These T cell receptor beta chains were read from a single sample in a study of blood T cell repertoires in COVID-19. Method: immunoSEQ multiplex PCR; TCRdb's copy keeps in-frame clones and lacks some. The sample holds more than 110,000 clones, about 80% seen once. Sequencing input: peripheral blood. These receptors originate from a woman of 80 years or more in a cohort sampled during active or convalescent COVID-19. The CDR3 runs from the conserved cysteine through the conserved F or W. A D gene is named only where the DNA matches it firmly.

V gene	D gene	CDR3 protein
TRBV24-1	.	CATSDRARDGTDTQYF
TRBV18	TRBD1	CASSPLDRVNAGYTF
TRBV7-2	TRBD1	CASSLGTGGGEAFF
TRBV3-1/TRBV3-2	.	CASSPGQYYGYTF
TRBV5-6	.	CASSSPTDRSTDTQYF
TRBV7-9	TRBD1	CASSLVQGTGDTQYF
TRBV6-6	.	CASSQAGEGAFF
TRBV6-1	.	CASSEAGLQETQYF
TRBV6-6	TRBD2	CASTYQASGYNEQFF
TRBV7-8	.	CASSVSGIGNFYGYTF
TRBV6-1	TRBD2	CASSEASTGGYEQYF
TRBV10-3	.	CAISESMGHQPQHF
TRBV6-5	TRBD1	CASSPYRGEGNTIYF
TRBV5-4	.	CASQSHGVRTDTQYF
TRBV5-1	.	CASSISGLQFF
TRBV6-2/TRBV6-3	TRBD1	CASSYAGQVNQPQHF
TRBV7-3	TRBD1	CASSQGDGLGYTF
TRBV29-1	.	CSVRKLGNTEAFF
TRBV18	.	CASSPSLTSHTEAFF
TRBV9	.	CAGPPRFSYGQPEAGNSPLHF
TRBV4-1	TRBD1	CASSQEGQGREKLFF
TRBV18	.	CASSPPGRGNLEQYF
TRBV12-5	TRBD2	CASGQLRLAGGLETQYF
TRBV28	.	CASSLPPAVSPLHF
TRBV11-1	TRBD1	CASSPDRAQGYTF
TRBV5-6	TRBD1	CASSPTGGSEKLFF
TRBV2	TRBD2	CASSREGFIYNEQFF
TRBV5-1	TRBD2	CASSLSGRGVTDTQYF
TRBV5-1	.	CASSLAVSEQETQYF
TRBV12-3/TRBV12-4	.	CASSLRTEAFF
TRBV6-5	.	CASTTASGKNIQYF
TRBV9	TRBD1	CASSTTGGAQYGYTF
TRBV27	.	CASSYRGSRGETQYF
TRBV6-5	.	CASSLLNTEAFF
TRBV4-2	TRBD1	CASSQQGVDGYTF
TRBV10-3	TRBD1	CATRVDTGGFGTEAFF
TRBV6-1	TRBD1	CASSEGQGVNYGYTF
TRBV28	.	CASSEQGAGTDTQYF
TRBV27	.	CASSLAGAWMNTEAFF
TRBV18	.	CASSPVDTEAFF
TRBV27	.	CASRRGGGPNTEAFF
TRBV7-2	TRBD2	CASSFERGNYNEQFF
TRBV2	.	CASSIGTGINYGYTF
TRBV30	TRBD1	CAWRGQGTSPLHF
TRBV28	TRBD1	CASSPWHRGKWNTIYF
TRBV2	TRBD2	CASRSPPSGKETQYF
TRBV10-3	.	CAISESIQGETQYF
TRBV5-1	TRBD1	CASSSRDRDISYEQYF
TRBV15	TRBD1	CATSRLGQGANEQFF
TRBV11-3	TRBD2	CASSPGTSGYNEQFF
TRBV6-2/TRBV6-3	.	CASSEARRMNTEAFF
TRBV7-2	TRBD2	CASSPTGLAGGETQYF
TRBV29-1	.	CSVEGRSGANVLTF